Each of the 14 T cell receptor beta chains below was sequenced from the same sample in a study of blood T cell repertoires in COVID-19. Sequencing used immunoSEQ multiplex PCR; TCRdb keeps in-frame clones, though not all of them. The repertoire holds 30,000 to 45,000 clones, with around 78% as singletons. The sample was peripheral blood. The source of these receptors is a man between 60 and 70 years old with acute or convalescent COVID-19.

This clone was detected a few times. The V call is TRBV19, the J call TRBJ1-6; D is uncertain. Trimming pared 5 bases from V and 7 bases from J, leaving 15 bases between. This CDR3 has 15 amino acids. Germline loops: CDR1 LNHDA, CDR2 SQIVND (reference sequence). CDR3 loop: CASSGRTGRNSPLHF. The CDR3, as DNA: TGTGCCAGTAGTGGCCGGACTGGGCGGAATTCACCCCTCCACTTT. Full variable domain (outside the CDR3, taken from reference TRBV19 and TRBJ1-6): DGGITQSPKYLFRKEGQNVTLSCEQNLNHDAMYWYRQDPGQGLRLIYYSQIVNDFQKGDIAEGYSVSREKKESFPLTVTSAQKNPTAFYLCASSGRTGRNSPLHFGNGTRLTVT.

This sequence joins TRBV24-1 and TRBJ2-6; TRBD1 matches at 7 bases. Germline values: CDR1 KGHDR, CDR2 SFDVKD. The V and J ends lost 4 bases and 0 bases, in that order; junction bases with no gene match: 8. The CDR3 spans 18 residues. The CDR3 here is CATSEQGGLISGANVLTF. CDR3 DNA: TGTGCCACCAGTGAACAAGGGGGCCTCATCTCTGGGGCCAACGTCCTGACTTTC.

This clone has more than one count but fewer than ten. The chain uses TRBV28 and TRBJ2-5, with TRBD2 matching 7 bases. The junction had 7 bases not matched to a gene; V was cut back by 7 bases and J by 2 bases. This CDR3 has 14 residues. Germline CDR1 reads MDHEN; CDR2 reads SYDVKM. CDR3 amino acids: CASTPAGVQETQYF. CDR3 in DNA: TGTGCCAGCACCCCGGCGGGGGTGCAAGAGACCCAGTACTTC.

This chain links TRBV4-1 with TRBJ1-2; a weak D match, TRBD1 (5 bases). Trimming pared 6 bases from V and 7 bases from J, leaving 9 bases between. Looked up from germline, CDR1 is MGHRA and CDR2 is YSYEKL. The CDR3 spans 11 residues. DNA for the CDR3: TGCGCCAGCAGATCGACAGCTGGCTACACCTTC. Translated: CASRSTAGYTF.

The chain is built from TRBV12-3 or TRBV12-4 and TRBJ2-5, with D unclear. Deletions cut 6 bases from V and 5 bases from J, with 13 bases between. This CDR3 comprises 13 residues. The CDR3 bases are TGTGCCAGCAGGAGAAGCGTTGGCGAGACCCAGTACTTC. Translating it yields CASRRSVGETQYF.

The chain has TRBV3-1 (or the pseudogene TRBV3-2) and TRBJ1-1; D is ambiguous. V was clipped by 7 bases and J by 6 bases, with 18 bases between them. CDR1 LGHDT and CDR2 YNNKEL come from the germline V gene (reference sequence). This CDR3 comprises 14 residues. The CDR3 loop is CASMQSGSRAEAFF. The CDR3 DNA follows: TGTGCCAGCATGCAGTCGGGGAGTAGGGCTGAAGCTTTCTTT.

The chain couples TRBV3-1 (or the pseudogene TRBV3-2) to TRBJ1-1, with unresolved D. The CDR3 has 13 amino acids. Trimming took 3 bases from V and 9 from J, leaving 14 bases between them. In germline, CDR1 is LGHDT, CDR2 YNNKEL (reference sequence). The CDR3 DNA reads as TGTGCCAGCAGCCAGAGGTGGCCCGCTCAAGCTTTCTTT. It encodes CASSQRWPAQAFF.

J is TRBJ2-7 and V is TRBV9; D might be TRBD2 (6 bases). The V and J ends lost 4 bases and 5 bases respectively, with 10 bases between them. The CDR3 loop spans 12 amino acids. CDR1 is SGDLS, CDR2 YYNGEE, per germline. The CDR3 bases are TGTGCCAGCAGCAGAGGGGAGGACGAGCAGTACTTC. Its translation: CASSRGEDEQYF.

V and J are TRBV18 and TRBJ2-4; D may be TRBD2 (6 bases). This CDR3 is built from 17 residues. The V gene lost 0 bases and the J gene lost 1 base, with 13 bases spanning the gap. CDR1 is KGHSH, CDR2 LQKENI, per germline. The DNA of the CDR3 is TGTGCCAGCTCACCACCGGACGGTCGGGGGGCCAAAAACATTCAGTACTTC. Residues: CASSPPDGRGAKNIQYF. Complete variable domain (other parts from reference TRBV18 and TRBJ2-4): NAGVMQNPRHLVRRRGQEARLRCSPMKGHSHVYWYRQLPEEGLKFMVYLQKENIIDESGMPKERFSAEFPKEGPSILRIQQVVRGDSAAYFCASSPPDGRGAKNIQYFGAGTRLSVL.

This rearrangement joins TRBV7-2 to TRBJ1-3; tentative D call: TRBD1 (5 bases). Germline-derived CDR1 and CDR2 are SGHTA and FQGNSA. The V and J ends lost 1 base and 0 bases respectively, with 13 bases between them. This CDR3 is built from 17 residues. In DNA, the CDR3 is TGTGCCAGCAGCTTAGGCGGTACAGGCCACTCTGGAAACACCATATATTTT. Its protein product is CASSLGGTGHSGNTIYF.

This clone was counted only a few times. The chain joins TRBV10-1 to TRBJ1-1; unclear D gene. Trimming took off 6 bases at V and 0 bases at J, with 17 bases between the two ends. CDR3 size: 16 residues. In germline, CDR1 is WNHNN, CDR2 SYGVQD (reference sequence). CDR3 coding DNA: TGCGCCAGCAGAAAATCTTTGGAGAGGGTGAACACTGAAGCTTTCTTT. Translating it yields CASRKSLERVNTEAFF.

This chain joins TRBV6-2 or TRBV6-3 and TRBJ2-2; D perhaps matches TRBD1 (6 bases). The germline gives CDR1 MNHEY, CDR2 SVGEGT. Trimming shortened V by 6 bases and J by 1 base, and 18 bases separated the two germline ends. This CDR3 spans 17 amino acids. The CDR3 nucleotides are TGTGCCAGCAGCCTCCAAACTGACAGGTTGAACACCGGGGAGCTGTTTTTT. Its translation is CASSLQTDRLNTGELFF.

This chain uses TRBV3-1 (or the pseudogene TRBV3-2) with TRBJ1-1; 11 positions match TRBD1. V lost 1 base and J lost 6; bases outside the gene matches: 4. CDR3 length: 15 residues. Germline assignment: CDR1 LGHDT and CDR2 YNNKEL (reference sequence). CDR3 in DNA: TGTGCCAGCAGCCAAGTTCCGGGACAGGGGGCTGAAGCTTTCTTT. This codes for CASSQVPGQGAEAFF.

This rearrangement joins TRBV11-2 to TRBJ2-2, with D hard to call. Per germline, CDR1 SGHAT and CDR2 FQNNGV. There are 13 residues in the CDR3. With 3 bases removed from V and 1 base from J, the gap between germline ends came to 3 bases. CDR3 protein: CASSFKNTGELFF. The CDR3 DNA is TGTGCCAGCAGCTTTAAGAACACCGGGGAGCTGTTTTTT.